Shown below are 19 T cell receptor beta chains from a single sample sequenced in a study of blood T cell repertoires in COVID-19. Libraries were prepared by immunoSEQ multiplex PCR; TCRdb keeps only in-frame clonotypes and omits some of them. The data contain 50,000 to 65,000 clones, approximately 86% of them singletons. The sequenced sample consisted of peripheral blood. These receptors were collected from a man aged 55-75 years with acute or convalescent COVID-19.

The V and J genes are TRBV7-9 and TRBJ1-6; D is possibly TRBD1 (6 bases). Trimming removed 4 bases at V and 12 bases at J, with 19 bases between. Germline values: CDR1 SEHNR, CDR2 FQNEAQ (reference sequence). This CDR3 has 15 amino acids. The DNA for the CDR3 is TGTGCCAGCAGCTCTAGGAGCTGGGCACAGGGACCCCTCCACTTT. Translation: CASSSRSWAQGPLHF.

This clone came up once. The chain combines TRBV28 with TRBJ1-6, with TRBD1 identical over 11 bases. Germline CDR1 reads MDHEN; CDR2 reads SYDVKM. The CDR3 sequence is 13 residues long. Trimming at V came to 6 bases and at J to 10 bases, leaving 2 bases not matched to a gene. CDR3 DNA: TGTGCCAGCAGGGGACAGGGGGAATCACCCCTCCACTTT. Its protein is CASRGQGESPLHF.

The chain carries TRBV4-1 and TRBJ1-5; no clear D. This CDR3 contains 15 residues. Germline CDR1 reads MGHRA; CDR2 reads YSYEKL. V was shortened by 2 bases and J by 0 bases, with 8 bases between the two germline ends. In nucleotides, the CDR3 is TGCGCCAGCAGCCAAAAGAGTTATAGCAATCAGCCCCAGCATTTT. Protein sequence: CASSQKSYSNQPQHF.

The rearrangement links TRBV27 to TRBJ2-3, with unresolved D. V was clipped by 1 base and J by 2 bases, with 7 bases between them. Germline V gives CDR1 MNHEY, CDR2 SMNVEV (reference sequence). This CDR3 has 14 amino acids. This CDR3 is CASSLLGLTDTQYF. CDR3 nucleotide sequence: TGTGCCAGCAGTTTATTGGGCCTCACAGATACGCAGTATTTT.

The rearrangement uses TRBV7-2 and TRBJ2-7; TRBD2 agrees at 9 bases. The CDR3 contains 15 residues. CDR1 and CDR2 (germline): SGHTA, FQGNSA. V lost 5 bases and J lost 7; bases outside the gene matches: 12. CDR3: CASSPDGGRAGEQYF. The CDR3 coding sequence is TGTGCCAGCAGCCCTGATGGCGGGAGGGCCGGAGAGCAGTACTTC.

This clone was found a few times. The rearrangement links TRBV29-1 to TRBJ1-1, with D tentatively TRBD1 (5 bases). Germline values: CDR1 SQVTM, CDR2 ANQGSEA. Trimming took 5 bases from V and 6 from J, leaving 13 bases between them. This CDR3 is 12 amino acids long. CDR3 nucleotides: TGCAGCGTTCTAGGGGCGGAGTCTGAAGCTTTCTTT. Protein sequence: CSVLGAESEAFF.

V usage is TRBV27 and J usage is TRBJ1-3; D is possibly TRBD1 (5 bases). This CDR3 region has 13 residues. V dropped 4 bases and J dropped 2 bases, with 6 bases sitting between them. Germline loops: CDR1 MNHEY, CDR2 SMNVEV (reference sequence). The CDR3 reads CASSSGAGNTIYF. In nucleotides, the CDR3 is TGTGCCAGCAGTTCGGGGGCTGGAAACACCATATATTTT.

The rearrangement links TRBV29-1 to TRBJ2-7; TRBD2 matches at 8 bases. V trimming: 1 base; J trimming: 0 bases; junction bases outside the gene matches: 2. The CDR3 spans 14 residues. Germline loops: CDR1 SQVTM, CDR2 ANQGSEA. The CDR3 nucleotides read TGCAGCGTTGAAGCGGGGGGGCTCTCCTACGAGCAGTACTTC. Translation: CSVEAGGLSYEQYF.

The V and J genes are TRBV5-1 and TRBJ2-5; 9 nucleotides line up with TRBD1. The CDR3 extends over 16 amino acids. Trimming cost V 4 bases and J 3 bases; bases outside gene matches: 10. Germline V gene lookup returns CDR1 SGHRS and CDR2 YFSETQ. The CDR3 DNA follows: TGCGCCAGCAGCCGCCCCACAGGGGGCGGTGAAGAGACCCAGTACTTC. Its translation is CASSRPTGGGEETQYF.

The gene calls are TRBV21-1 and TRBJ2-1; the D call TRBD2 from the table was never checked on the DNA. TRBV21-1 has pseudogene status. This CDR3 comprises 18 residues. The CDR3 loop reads CASSKVRTSGRSYNEQFF. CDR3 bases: TGTGCCAGCAGCAAAGTGAGGACTAGCGGGAGGTCCTACAATGAGCAGTTCTTC.

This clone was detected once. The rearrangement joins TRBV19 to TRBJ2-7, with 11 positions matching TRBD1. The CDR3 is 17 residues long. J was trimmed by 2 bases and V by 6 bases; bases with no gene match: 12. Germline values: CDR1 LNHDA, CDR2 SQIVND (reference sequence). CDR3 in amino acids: CASRGTGGGTSTYEQYF. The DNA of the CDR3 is TGTGCCAGTAGAGGGACAGGGGGAGGGACATCAACCTACGAGCAGTACTTC.

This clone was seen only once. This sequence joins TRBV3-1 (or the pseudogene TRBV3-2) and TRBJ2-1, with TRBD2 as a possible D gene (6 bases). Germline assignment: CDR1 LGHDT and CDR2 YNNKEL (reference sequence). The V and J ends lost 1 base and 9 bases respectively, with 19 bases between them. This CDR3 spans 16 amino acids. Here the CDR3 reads CASSQGGGAFGREQFF. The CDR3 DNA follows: TGTGCCAGCAGCCAAGGGGGCGGGGCCTTCGGTCGTGAGCAGTTCTTC.

The CDR3 spells CASSYRGTGVREQYF. Here the CDR3 DNA reads TGTGCCAGCAGTTACCGAGGGACAGGGGTCCGCGAGCAGTACTTC. The chain uses TRBV6-6 and TRBJ2-7, with TRBD1 matching over 10 bases. The CDR3 is 15 amino acids. The trim removed 2 bases at V and 6 bases at J, leaving 7 bases unmatched. CDR1 and CDR2 (germline): MNHNY, SVGAGI (reference sequence).

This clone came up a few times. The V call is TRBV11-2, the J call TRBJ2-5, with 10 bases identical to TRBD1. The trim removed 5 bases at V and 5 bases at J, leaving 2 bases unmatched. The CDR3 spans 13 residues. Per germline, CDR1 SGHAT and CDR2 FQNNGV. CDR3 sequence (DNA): TGTGCCAGCAGCGGGGGACAGGGGGAGACCCAGTACTTC. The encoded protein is CASSGGQGETQYF.

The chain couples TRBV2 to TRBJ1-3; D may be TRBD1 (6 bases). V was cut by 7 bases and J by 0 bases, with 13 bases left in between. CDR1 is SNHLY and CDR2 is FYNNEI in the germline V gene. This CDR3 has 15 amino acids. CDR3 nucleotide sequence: TGTGCCAGCAAGTACAGGGTGCTCTCTGGAAACACCATATATTTT. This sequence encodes CASKYRVLSGNTIYF.

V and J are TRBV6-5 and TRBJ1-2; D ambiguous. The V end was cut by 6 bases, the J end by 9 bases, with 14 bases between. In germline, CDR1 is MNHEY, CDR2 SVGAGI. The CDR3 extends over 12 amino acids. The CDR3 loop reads CASSLSQKRYTF. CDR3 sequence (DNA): TGTGCCAGCAGCCTCTCGCAAAAGCGCTACACCTTC.

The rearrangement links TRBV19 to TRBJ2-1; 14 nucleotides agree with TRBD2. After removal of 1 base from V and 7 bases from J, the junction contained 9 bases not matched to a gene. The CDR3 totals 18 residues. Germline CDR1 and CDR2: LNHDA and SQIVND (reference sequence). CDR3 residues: CASSIGGLGLAGGNEQFF. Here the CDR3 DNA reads TGTGCCAGTAGTATAGGCGGCCTCGGACTAGCGGGAGGAAATGAGCAGTTCTTC.

The CDR3, as DNA: TGTGCCACCAGATCGGCCTACAATGAGCAGTTCTTC. Its translation: CATRSAYNEQFF. The chain has TRBV24-1 and TRBJ2-1; no clear D. Germline V CDR1 and CDR2: KGHDR, SFDVKD. V was pared by 7 bases and J by 2 bases, with 5 bases between. This CDR3 is 12 amino acids long.

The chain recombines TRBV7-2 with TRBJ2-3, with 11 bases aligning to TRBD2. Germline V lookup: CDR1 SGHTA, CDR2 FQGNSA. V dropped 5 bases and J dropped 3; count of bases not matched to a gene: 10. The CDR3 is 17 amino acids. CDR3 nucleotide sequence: TGTGCCAGCAGCCTACCTCGACTAGCGGGGTCGACAGATACGCAGTATTTT. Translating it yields CASSLPRLAGSTDTQYF.